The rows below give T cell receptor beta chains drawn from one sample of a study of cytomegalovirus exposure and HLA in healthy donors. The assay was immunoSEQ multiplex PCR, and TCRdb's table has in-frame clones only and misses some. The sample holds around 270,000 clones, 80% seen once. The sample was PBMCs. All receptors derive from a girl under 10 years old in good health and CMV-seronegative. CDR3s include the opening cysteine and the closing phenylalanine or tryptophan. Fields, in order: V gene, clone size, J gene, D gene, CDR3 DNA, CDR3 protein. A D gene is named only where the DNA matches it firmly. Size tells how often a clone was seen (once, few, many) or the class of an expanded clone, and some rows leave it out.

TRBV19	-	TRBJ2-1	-	TGTGCCAGTAGTCCCCGGGGGAGAAACAATGAGCAGTTCTTC	CASSPRGRNNEQFF
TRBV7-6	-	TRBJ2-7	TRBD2	TGTGCCAGCAGCTTAGTCCCTAGCGGGAGGAGTCTTATGTACTTC	CASSLVPSGRSLMYF
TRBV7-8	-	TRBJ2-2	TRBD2	TGTGCCAGCAGCTTATTGCTAGCGGGGTCCCCCCAAACCGGGGAGCTGTTTTTT	CASSLLLAGSPQTGELFF
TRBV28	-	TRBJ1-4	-	TGTGCCAGCAGCAAGCAACAAAAACTGTTTTTT	CASSKQQKLFF
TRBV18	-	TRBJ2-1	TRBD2	TGTGCCAGCTCACGCAATAGCGGGAGCATTCATGAGCAGTTCTTC	CASSRNSGSIHEQFF
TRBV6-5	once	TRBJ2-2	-	TGTGCCAGCAGTCACGGGGTTTGGGTTACCGGGGAGCTGTTTTTT	CASSHGVWVTGELFF
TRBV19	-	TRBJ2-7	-	TGTGCCAGTAGTATAGATCTGCAGGGCCCATACGAGCAGTACTTC	CASSIDLQGPYEQYF
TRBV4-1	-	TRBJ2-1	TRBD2	TGCGCCAGCAGTCGCTCCTCACTAGCGGGGATCTACAATGAGCAGTTCTTC	CASSRSSLAGIYNEQFF
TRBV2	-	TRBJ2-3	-	TGTGCCAGCAGTGATCGTCTCCCCCCCACAGATACGCAGTATTTT	CASSDRLPPTDTQYF
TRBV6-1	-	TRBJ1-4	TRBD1	TGTGCCAGCAGTAGGACAGGGGTGAATGAAAAACTGTTTTTT	CASSRTGVNEKLFF